This is a list of T cell receptor beta chains from one sample in a study of T cells in Graves' hyperthyroidism and ophthalmopathy. TCRdb independently ran MiXCR on the multiplex PCR reads; one entry per CDR3 protein. The table lists approximately 400,000 distinct CDR3 sequences, about 14% of them singletons. Sequencing was done on a sample of blood. The receptors were sampled from a woman aged 25 to 39 with Graves' ophthalmopathy. Each CDR3 is given without its conserved first and last residue. Fields, in order: clone size, J gene, V gene, CDR3 protein. Size tells how often a clone was seen (once, few, many) or the class of an expanded clone, and some rows leave it out.

clone_size: -
j_call: TRBJ2-2
v_call: TRBV30
cdr3_aa: ARSVWGNLNTGELF

clone_size: -
j_call: TRBJ1-2
v_call: TRBV20-1
cdr3_aa: SARRDANTQLMTYGYT

clone_size: many
j_call: TRBJ2-5
v_call: TRBV6-1
cdr3_aa: ASSYVLSIGAAKETQY

clone_size: many
j_call: TRBJ2-3
v_call: TRBV20-1
cdr3_aa: SAQMGGDTDTQY

clone_size: many
j_call: TRBJ2-7
v_call: TRBV6-5
cdr3_aa: ASSYSLAGGQYEQY

clone_size: many
j_call: TRBJ2-3
v_call: TRBV6-1
cdr3_aa: ATKPGGRDTQY

clone_size: many
j_call: TRBJ2-7
v_call: TRBV13
cdr3_aa: ASSSLGQGPFYEQY

clone_size: many
j_call: TRBJ1-2
v_call: TRBV5-1
cdr3_aa: ASSLTGSGYT

clone_size: -
j_call: TRBJ1-2
v_call: TRBV18
cdr3_aa: ASSQTSTGGSFGYT

clone_size: -
j_call: TRBJ1-6
v_call: TRBV25-1
cdr3_aa: ASSEPGLSNSPLH

clone_size: many
j_call: TRBJ2-3
v_call: TRBV12-3/TRBV12-4
cdr3_aa: ASSLSGGAFDTQY

clone_size: -
j_call: TRBJ2-2
v_call: TRBV5-1
cdr3_aa: ASSLGTGGPANTGELF

clone_size: many
j_call: TRBJ2-2
v_call: TRBV12-3/TRBV12-4
cdr3_aa: ASSPLWIKKNTGELF

clone_size: -
j_call: TRBJ1-3
v_call: TRBV5-1
cdr3_aa: ASSFMPLSGNTIY

clone_size: -
j_call: TRBJ2-7
v_call: TRBV2
cdr3_aa: ATRILAGVTYEQY

clone_size: many
j_call: TRBJ1-2
v_call: TRBV13
cdr3_aa: ASSQKPPGTNYGYT

clone_size: many
j_call: TRBJ1-5
v_call: TRBV28
cdr3_aa: ASRDPPGNQPQH

clone_size: many
j_call: TRBJ1-1
v_call: TRBV5-8
cdr3_aa: ASSFQWSRMNTEAF

clone_size: many
j_call: TRBJ2-7
v_call: TRBV2
cdr3_aa: ASSERGGSYEQY

clone_size: -
j_call: TRBJ2-3
v_call: TRBV7-6
cdr3_aa: ASSDALDPHTDTQY

clone_size: many
j_call: TRBJ2-3
v_call: TRBV20-1
cdr3_aa: SAPLGGTDTQY

clone_size: -
j_call: TRBJ2-3
v_call: TRBV20-1
cdr3_aa: SARIDGGGTDTQY

clone_size: many
j_call: TRBJ2-2
v_call: TRBV9
cdr3_aa: ASSVGSGTGELF

clone_size: many
j_call: TRBJ1-1
v_call: TRBV28
cdr3_aa: ASSPGLSNMNTEAF

clone_size: -
j_call: TRBJ1-4
v_call: TRBV6-1
cdr3_aa: ASTVTGNPNEKLF

clone_size: many
j_call: TRBJ2-5
v_call: TRBV11-3
cdr3_aa: ASRRGEQETQY

clone_size: many
j_call: TRBJ1-5
v_call: TRBV19
cdr3_aa: ASSKRPGTEIALGDIQPQH

clone_size: many
j_call: TRBJ1-1
v_call: TRBV12-3/TRBV12-4
cdr3_aa: ASSLAGLDTEAF

clone_size: many
j_call: TRBJ2-3
v_call: TRBV9
cdr3_aa: ASSVGGGSSTDTQY

clone_size: many
j_call: TRBJ2-5
v_call: TRBV12-3/TRBV12-4
cdr3_aa: ASSSWDRVWETQY

clone_size: many
j_call: TRBJ2-7
v_call: TRBV27
cdr3_aa: ASSLLGTYEQY

clone_size: many
j_call: TRBJ1-4
v_call: TRBV18
cdr3_aa: ASSPDRDNEKLF

clone_size: -
j_call: TRBJ2-5
v_call: TRBV20-1
cdr3_aa: SARKRGTETQY

clone_size: many
j_call: TRBJ1-1
v_call: TRBV5-1
cdr3_aa: ASSPPTGGANEAF

clone_size: many
j_call: TRBJ2-2
v_call: TRBV28
cdr3_aa: ASSQRGDTGELF

clone_size: many
j_call: TRBJ2-4
v_call: TRBV29-1
cdr3_aa: SVALGAKNIQY

clone_size: few
j_call: TRBJ2-7
v_call: TRBV15
cdr3_aa: ATSHTGAYEQY

clone_size: many
j_call: TRBJ2-1
v_call: TRBV7-8
cdr3_aa: ASSFERGSLAYNEQF

clone_size: many
j_call: TRBJ1-1
v_call: TRBV28
cdr3_aa: ASSLLAGGGEWDTEAF

clone_size: many
j_call: TRBJ2-5
v_call: TRBV15
cdr3_aa: ATSLLLQETQY

clone_size: few
j_call: TRBJ2-2
v_call: TRBV19
cdr3_aa: ATLKWGTGELF

clone_size: many
j_call: TRBJ2-7
v_call: TRBV6-1
cdr3_aa: ASSESPGYLYEQY

clone_size: -
j_call: TRBJ1-6
v_call: TRBV4-1
cdr3_aa: ASRTSRTVNSPLH

clone_size: many
j_call: TRBJ2-7
v_call: TRBV27
cdr3_aa: ASSRDRGLFVEEQY

clone_size: many
j_call: TRBJ2-7
v_call: TRBV7-8
cdr3_aa: ASSLASGGRDEQY

clone_size: many
j_call: TRBJ2-4
v_call: TRBV20-1
cdr3_aa: SARDKGLAKNIQY

clone_size: few
j_call: TRBJ1-5
v_call: TRBV19
cdr3_aa: ASMTGQGGFGNQPQH

clone_size: few
j_call: TRBJ1-3
v_call: TRBV20-1
cdr3_aa: SARDTQGNTIY

clone_size: many
j_call: TRBJ2-2
v_call: TRBV19
cdr3_aa: ASSLLAPGELF

clone_size: many
j_call: TRBJ1-5
v_call: TRBV12-5
cdr3_aa: ASGLKTGPWSNQPQH

clone_size: -
j_call: TRBJ2-7
v_call: TRBV12-3/TRBV12-4
cdr3_aa: ASSPLTGTEIYEQY

clone_size: many
j_call: TRBJ1-2
v_call: TRBV7-6
cdr3_aa: ASSRITSGTREGYT

clone_size: many
j_call: TRBJ2-2
v_call: TRBV10-3
cdr3_aa: AIGSPTNTGELF